These 9 T cell receptor beta chains were all obtained from the same sample, sequenced in a study of T cells in Graves' hyperthyroidism and ophthalmopathy. Amplification yielded TCR beta CDR3 regions, with RNA transcripts as the source. TCR CDR3 underwent first-round RT-PCR with the HTBI primer set. TCRdb redid the calling of the multiplex PCR reads with MiXCR, one entry per CDR3 protein. The sample holds 450,000 to 600,000 distinct CDR3 sequences, 12% to 15% seen once. Material for sequencing was blood. These receptors all come from a middle-aged woman with Graves' hyperthyroidism.

The sample holds many counts of this clonotype. This sequence joins TRBV30 and TRBJ1-3; 8 nucleotides line up with TRBD1. J gave up 0 bases and V 5 bases, and 0 bases lay outside the gene matches. Looked up from germline, CDR1 is GTSNPN and CDR2 is SVGIG (reference sequence). The CDR3 sequence is 13 residues long. In nucleotides, the CDR3 is TGTGCCTGGGGGACAGGCTCTGGAAACACCATATATTTT. This encodes CAWGTGSGNTIYF.

This clonotype was seen only a few times. This chain uses TRBV6-1 with TRBJ1-5; D gene unclear. Trimming removed 0 bases from V and 1 base from J, with 10 bases in between. CDR1 and CDR2 from the germline V gene are MNHNS and SASEGT. CDR3 length equals 16 residues. The CDR3 region is CASSEAAPYSNQPQHF. As DNA, the CDR3 is TGTGCCAGCAGTGAAGCGGCCCCTTACAGCAATCAGCCCCAGCATTTT.

J is TRBJ1-1 and V is TRBV19; D unclear. Per the germline V gene, CDR1 is LNHDA and CDR2 is SQIVND (reference sequence). Trimming removed 1 base at V and 4 bases at J, with 10 bases between. The CDR3 length is 14 residues. The CDR3 spells CASSIGGYGTEAFF. Here the CDR3 DNA reads TGTGCCAGTAGTATAGGAGGGTACGGCACTGAAGCTTTCTTT.

This clonotype has only a few counts. CDR3 nucleotide sequence: TGCAGCGCTACTAGTACCTACGAGCAGTACTTC. It yields the protein CSATSTYEQYF. The chain uses TRBV29-1 and TRBJ2-7, with a possible D match to TRBD2 (5 bases). CDR3 size: 11 residues. In germline, CDR1 is SQVTM, CDR2 ANQGSEA. Deletions cut 7 bases from V and 2 bases from J, with 9 bases between.

The chain joins TRBV7-9 to TRBJ1-4; the D is unclear. Trimming cost V 2 bases and J 7 bases, with 8 bases left between them. From germline, CDR1 is SEHNR and CDR2 FQNEAQ (reference sequence). The CDR3 runs 13 residues. The CDR3 sequence is CASSLYHGEKLFF. The CDR3, as DNA: TGTGCCAGCAGCTTATACCACGGTGAAAAACTGTTTTTT.

This chain joins TRBV12-5 and TRBJ2-7; 7 bases map to TRBD1. Per germline, CDR1 LGHNT and CDR2 FRNRAP. Trimming at V came to 6 bases and at J to 4 bases, leaving 9 bases not matched to a gene. The CDR3 loop spans 14 amino acids. CDR3 sequence (DNA): TGTGCTAGTGGAATCCAAAGGGACAGATACGAGCAGTACTTC. It encodes CASGIQRDRYEQYF. Full variable domain (missing parts from reference TRBV12-5 and TRBJ2-7): DARVTQTPRHKVTEMGQEVTMRCQPILGHNTVFWYRQTMMQGLELLAYFRNRAPLDDSGMPKDRFSAEMPDATLATLKIQPSEPRDSAVYFCASGIQRDRYEQYFGPGTRLTVT.

This clonotype was detected only a few times. An end of the junction differs from the germline gene, which may be a read error. The chain uses TRBV7-9 and TRBJ1-1; tentative D call: TRBD1 (6 bases). The V gene's germline CDR1 is SEHNR and CDR2 FQNEAQ (reference sequence). The CDR3 is made up of 13 amino acids. CDR3 sequence: CAGSVQGLAEAFF. In DNA, the CDR3 is TGTGCCGGCAGCGTACAGGGCCTCGCTGAAGCTTTCTTT.

At least ten counts were recorded for this clonotype. The chain carries TRBV20-1 and TRBJ2-5, with a tentative D call TRBD2 (6 bases). The CDR3 is 15 residues long. V dropped 1 base and J dropped 1 base, with 13 bases sitting between them. The V gene's germline CDR1 is DFQATT and CDR2 SNEGSKA (reference sequence). CDR3 coding DNA: TGCAGTGCTAGAGCATCGGCGGGGCCCCAAGAGACCCAGTACTTC. Translation: CSARASAGPQETQYF.

At least ten counts were recorded for this clonotype. The gene calls are TRBV5-6 and TRBJ1-2; 7 nucleotides align to TRBD1. Germline trimming cut 2 bases from V and 4 bases from J; bases unmatched to any gene: 5. CDR1 is SGHDT, CDR2 YYEEEE, per germline. The CDR3 totals 14 residues. CDR3 residues: CASSLLTGTYGYTF. Written as DNA, the CDR3 is TGTGCCAGCAGCTTACTGACAGGGACCTATGGCTACACCTTC.